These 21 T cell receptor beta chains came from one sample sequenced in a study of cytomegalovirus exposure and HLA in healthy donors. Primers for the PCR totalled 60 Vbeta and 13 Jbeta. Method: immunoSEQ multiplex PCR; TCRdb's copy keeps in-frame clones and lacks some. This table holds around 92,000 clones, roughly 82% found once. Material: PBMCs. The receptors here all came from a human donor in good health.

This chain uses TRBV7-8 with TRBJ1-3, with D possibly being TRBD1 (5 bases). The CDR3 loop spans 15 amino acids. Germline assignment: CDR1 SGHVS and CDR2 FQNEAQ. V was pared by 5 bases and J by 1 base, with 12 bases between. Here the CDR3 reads CASSMVGGSGNTIYF. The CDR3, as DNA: TGTGCCAGCAGCATGGTCGGGGGTTCTGGAAACACCATATATTTT.

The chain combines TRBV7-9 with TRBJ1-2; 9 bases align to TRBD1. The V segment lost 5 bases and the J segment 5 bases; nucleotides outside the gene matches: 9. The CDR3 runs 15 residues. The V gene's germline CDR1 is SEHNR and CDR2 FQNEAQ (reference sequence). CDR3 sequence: CASSLGGQGFYGYTF. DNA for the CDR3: TGTGCCAGCAGCCTAGGGGGACAGGGCTTTTATGGCTACACCTTC. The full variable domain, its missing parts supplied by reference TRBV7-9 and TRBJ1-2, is DTGVSQNPRHKITKRGQNVTFRCDPISEHNRLYWYRQTLGQGPEFLTYFQNEAQLEKSRLLSDRFSAERPKGSFSTLEIQRTEQGDSAMYLCASSLGGQGFYGYTFGSGTRLTVV.

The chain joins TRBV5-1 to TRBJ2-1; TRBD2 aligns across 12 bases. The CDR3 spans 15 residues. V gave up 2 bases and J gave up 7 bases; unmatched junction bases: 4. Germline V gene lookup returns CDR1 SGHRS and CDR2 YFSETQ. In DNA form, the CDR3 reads TGCGCCAGCAGCTTCGCTAGCGGGAGGGGAAATGAGCAGTTCTTC. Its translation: CASSFASGRGNEQFF.

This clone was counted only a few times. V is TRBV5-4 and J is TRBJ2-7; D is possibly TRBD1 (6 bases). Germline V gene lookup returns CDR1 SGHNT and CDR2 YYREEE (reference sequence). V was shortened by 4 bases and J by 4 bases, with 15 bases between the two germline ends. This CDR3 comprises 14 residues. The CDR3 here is CASSPQGRGYEQYF. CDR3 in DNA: TGTGCCAGCAGCCCTCAGGGCAGGGGATACGAGCAGTACTTC.

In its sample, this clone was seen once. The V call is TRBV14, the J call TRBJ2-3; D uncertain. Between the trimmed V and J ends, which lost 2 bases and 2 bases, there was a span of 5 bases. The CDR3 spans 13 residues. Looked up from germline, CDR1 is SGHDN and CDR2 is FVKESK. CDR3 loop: CASSQQATDTQYF. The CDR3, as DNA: TGTGCCAGCAGCCAACAAGCCACAGATACGCAGTATTTT.

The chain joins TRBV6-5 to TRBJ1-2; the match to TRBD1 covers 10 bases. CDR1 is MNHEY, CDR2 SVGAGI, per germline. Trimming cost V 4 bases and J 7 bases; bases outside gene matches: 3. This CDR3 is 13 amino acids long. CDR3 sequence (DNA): TGTGCCAGCAGTTCCGACAGGGGGCGTGGCTACACCTTC. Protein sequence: CASSSDRGRGYTF.

The CDR3 nucleotides are TGTGCCAGCAGTGGGGCGGGGATGAACACTGAAGCTTTCTTT. Its protein is CASSGAGMNTEAFF. The gene calls are TRBV6-1 and TRBJ1-1, with D unclear. Trimming took 4 bases from V and 0 from J, leaving 9 bases between them. Germline V gene data show CDR1 as MNHNS and CDR2 as SASEGT. The CDR3 has 14 amino acids.

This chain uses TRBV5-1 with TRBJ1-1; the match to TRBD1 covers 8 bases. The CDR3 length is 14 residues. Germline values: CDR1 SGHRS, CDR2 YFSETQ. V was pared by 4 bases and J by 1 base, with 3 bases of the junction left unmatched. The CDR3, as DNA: TGCGCCAGCAGCCGAGGACAGGGGAACACTGAAGCTTTCTTT. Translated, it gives CASSRGQGNTEAFF.

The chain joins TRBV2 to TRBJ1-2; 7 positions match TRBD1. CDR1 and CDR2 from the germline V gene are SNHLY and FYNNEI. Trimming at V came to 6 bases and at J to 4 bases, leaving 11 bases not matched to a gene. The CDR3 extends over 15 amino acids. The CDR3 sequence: CASSENFGDSYGYTF. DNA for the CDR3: TGTGCCAGCAGCGAGAATTTCGGGGACAGCTATGGCTACACCTTC.

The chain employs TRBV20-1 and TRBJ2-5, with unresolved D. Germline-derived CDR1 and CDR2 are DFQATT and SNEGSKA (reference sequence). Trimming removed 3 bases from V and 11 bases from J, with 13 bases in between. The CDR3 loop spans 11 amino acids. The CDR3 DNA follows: TGCAGTGCTAGTTTATTCCCACATCAGTACTTC. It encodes CSASLFPHQYF.

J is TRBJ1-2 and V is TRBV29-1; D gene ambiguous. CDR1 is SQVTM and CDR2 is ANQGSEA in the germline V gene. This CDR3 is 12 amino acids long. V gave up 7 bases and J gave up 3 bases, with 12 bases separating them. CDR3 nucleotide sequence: TGCAGCGCCGCCGCGTCGGACTATGGCTACACCTTC. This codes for CSAAASDYGYTF.

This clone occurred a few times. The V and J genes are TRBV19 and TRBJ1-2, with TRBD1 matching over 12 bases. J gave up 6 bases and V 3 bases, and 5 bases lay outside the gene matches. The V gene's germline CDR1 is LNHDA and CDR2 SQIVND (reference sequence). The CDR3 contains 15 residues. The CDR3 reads CASSIWDRGLDGYTF. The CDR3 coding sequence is TGTGCCAGTAGTATCTGGGACAGGGGGCTTGATGGCTACACCTTC.

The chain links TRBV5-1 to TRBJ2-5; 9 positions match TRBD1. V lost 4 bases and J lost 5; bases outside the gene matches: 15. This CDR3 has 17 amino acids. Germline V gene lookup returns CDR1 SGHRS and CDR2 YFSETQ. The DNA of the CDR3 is TGCGCCAGCAGCCTCAACCCGTCCGGACAGGGGAGGGAGACCCAGTACTTC. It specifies CASSLNPSGQGRETQYF.

This CDR3 is CASAGGSERAFF. For the CDR3, the DNA is TGTGCCAGCGCGGGCGGATCAGAGAGGGCTTTCTTT. The chain couples TRBV27 to TRBJ1-1; D not resolved. The CDR3 is made up of 12 amino acids. Germline CDR1 MNHEY, CDR2 SMNVEV (reference sequence). V lost 8 bases and J lost 11, with 18 bases in between.

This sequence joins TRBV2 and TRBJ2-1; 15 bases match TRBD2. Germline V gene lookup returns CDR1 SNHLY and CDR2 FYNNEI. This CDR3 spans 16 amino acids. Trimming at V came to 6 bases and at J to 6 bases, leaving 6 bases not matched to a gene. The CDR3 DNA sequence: TGTGCCAGCAGAACTGGACTAGCGGGAGGGTTCAATGAGCAGTTCTTC. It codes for CASRTGLAGGFNEQFF.

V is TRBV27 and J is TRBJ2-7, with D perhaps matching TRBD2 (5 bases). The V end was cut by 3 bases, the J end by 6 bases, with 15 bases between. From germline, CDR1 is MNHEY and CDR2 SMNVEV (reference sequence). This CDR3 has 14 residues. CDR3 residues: CASSFAAGSPEQYF. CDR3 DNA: TGTGCCAGCAGTTTCGCGGCGGGTAGCCCCGAGCAGTACTTC.

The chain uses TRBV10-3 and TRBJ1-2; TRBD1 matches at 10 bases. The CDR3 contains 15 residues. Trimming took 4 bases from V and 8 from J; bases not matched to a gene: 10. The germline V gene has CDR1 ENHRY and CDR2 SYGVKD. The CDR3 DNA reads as TGTGCCATCAGTGCTGATACCGGGACAGGGGCGGGCTACACCTTC. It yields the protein CAISADTGTGAGYTF.

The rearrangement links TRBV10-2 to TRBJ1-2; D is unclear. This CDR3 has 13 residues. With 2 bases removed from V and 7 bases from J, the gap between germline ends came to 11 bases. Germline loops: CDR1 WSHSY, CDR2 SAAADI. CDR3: CASSEQWLSGYTF. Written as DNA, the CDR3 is TGCGCCAGCAGTGAGCAGTGGCTCTCTGGCTACACCTTC.

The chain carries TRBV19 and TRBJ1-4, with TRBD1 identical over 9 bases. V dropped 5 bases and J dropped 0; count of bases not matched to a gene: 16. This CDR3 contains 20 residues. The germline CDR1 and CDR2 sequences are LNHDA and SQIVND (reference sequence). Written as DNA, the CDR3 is TGTGCCAGTAGTGAGAGGGGACCGGGACAGGGATCCGCAACTAATGAAAAACTGTTTTTT. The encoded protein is CASSERGPGQGSATNEKLFF.

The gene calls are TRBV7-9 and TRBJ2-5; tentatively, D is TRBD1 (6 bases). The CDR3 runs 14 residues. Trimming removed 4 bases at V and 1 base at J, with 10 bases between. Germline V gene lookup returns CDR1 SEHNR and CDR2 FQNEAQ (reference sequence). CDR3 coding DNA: TGTGCCAGCAGCTCAGGGACACCCCAAGAGACCCAGTACTTC. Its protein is CASSSGTPQETQYF. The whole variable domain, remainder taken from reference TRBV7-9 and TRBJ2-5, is DTGVSQNPRHKITKRGQNVTFRCDPISEHNRLYWYRQTLGQGPEFLTYFQNEAQLEKSRLLSDRFSAERPKGSFSTLEIQRTEQGDSAMYLCASSSGTPQETQYFGPGTRLLVL.

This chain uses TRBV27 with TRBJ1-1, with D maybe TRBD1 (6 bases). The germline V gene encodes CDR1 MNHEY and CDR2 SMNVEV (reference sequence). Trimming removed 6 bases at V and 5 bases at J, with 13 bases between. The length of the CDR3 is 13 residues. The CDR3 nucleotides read TGTGCCAGCAGGCGCAGGGGCGCGACTGAAGCTTTCTTT. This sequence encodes CASRRRGATEAFF.